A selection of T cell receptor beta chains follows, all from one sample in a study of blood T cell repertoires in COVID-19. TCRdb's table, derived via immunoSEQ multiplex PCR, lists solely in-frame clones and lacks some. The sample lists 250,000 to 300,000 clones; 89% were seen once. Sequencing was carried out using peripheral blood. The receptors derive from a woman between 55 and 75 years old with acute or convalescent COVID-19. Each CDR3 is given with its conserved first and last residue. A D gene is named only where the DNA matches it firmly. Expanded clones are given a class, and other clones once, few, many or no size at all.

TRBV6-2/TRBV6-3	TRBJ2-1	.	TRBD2	TGTGCCAGCAGTTACGTCCGGCGGGGGGGCAGTGAGCAGTTCTTC	CASSYVRRGGSEQFF
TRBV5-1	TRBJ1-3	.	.	TGCGCCAGCAGCTTGGGCAGGTCGGGAAACACCATATATTTT	CASSLGRSGNTIYF
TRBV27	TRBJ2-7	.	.	TGTGCCAGCAGTTTAACCGTCGGCTCCTACGAGCAGTACTTC	CASSLTVGSYEQYF
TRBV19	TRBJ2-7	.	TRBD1	TGTGCCAGTAGTATGCTGGCAGGGGGCTCGGCCGAGCAGTACTTC	CASSMLAGGSAEQYF
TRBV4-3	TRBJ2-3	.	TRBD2	TGCGCCAGCAGCCAAGACCCCACTAGCGGAGATACGCAGTATTTT	CASSQDPTSGDTQYF
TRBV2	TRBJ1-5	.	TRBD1	TGTGCCAGCAGTGTGTCACGCGGGACAGGGGATTATAGCAATCAGCCCCAGCATTTT	CASSVSRGTGDYSNQPQHF
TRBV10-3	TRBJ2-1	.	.	TGTGCCATCAGAGCCTCGGGGGAGGTCGATGAGCAGTTCTTC	CAIRASGEVDEQFF
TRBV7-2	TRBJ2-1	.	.	TGTGCCAGCAGCCCCCAAGGCCGAGGGTTCTACAATGAGCAGTTCTTC	CASSPQGRGFYNEQFF
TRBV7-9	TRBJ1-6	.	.	TGTGCCAGCAGCTTAGATCAGGGGACGGGCTCACCCCTCCACTTT	CASSLDQGTGSPLHF
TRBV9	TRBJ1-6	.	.	TGTGCCAGCAGCCCTGGACAGCTATCACCCCTCCACTTT	CASSPGQLSPLHF
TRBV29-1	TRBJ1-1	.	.	TGCAGCGTTGGAGGAACCTACACTGAAGCTTTCTTT	CSVGGTYTEAFF
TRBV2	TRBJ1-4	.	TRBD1	TGTGCCAGCAGTAACAGGGGATATACTGAAAAACTGTTTTTT	CASSNRGYTEKLFF
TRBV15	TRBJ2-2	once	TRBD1	TGTGCCACCAGCCCGGGACAGGGGCGCACCGGGGAGCTGTTTTTT	CATSPGQGRTGELFF
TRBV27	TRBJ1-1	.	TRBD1	TGTGCCAGCAGGGACAGGGTACACGCTTTCTTT	CASRDRVHAFF
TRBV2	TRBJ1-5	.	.	TGTGCCAGCAGTGTGGGGGGTTCTAAGGGCAATCAGCCCCAGCATTTT	CASSVGGSKGNQPQHF
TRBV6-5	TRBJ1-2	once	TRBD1	TGTGCCAGCAGTCCCGGACAGGTCTATGGCTACACCTTC	CASSPGQVYGYTF
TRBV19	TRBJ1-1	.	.	TGTGCCAGTAGTATAGGGTCCGCGGGGAACACTGAAGCTTTCTTT	CASSIGSAGNTEAFF
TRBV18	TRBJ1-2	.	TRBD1	TGTGCCAGCTCACCACCGGGGGACAGGGGCGGCTATGGCTACACCTTC	CASSPPGDRGGYGYTF
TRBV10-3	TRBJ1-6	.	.	TGTGCCATCAGCACAGGGTGGTATAATTCACCCCTCCACTTT	CAISTGWYNSPLHF
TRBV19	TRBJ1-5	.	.	TGTGCCACCTCTATAAGCAATCAGCCCCAGCATTTT	CATSISNQPQHF
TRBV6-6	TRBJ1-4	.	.	TGTGCCAGCAGTTATTGGCGCGGGGGTGGGAACGAAAAACTGTTTTTT	CASSYWRGGGNEKLFF
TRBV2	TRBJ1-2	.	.	TGTGCCAGCAGCCAGGGAGGCGCTCTGGGCTACACCTTC	CASSQGGALGYTF
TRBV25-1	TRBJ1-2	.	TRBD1	TGTGCCAGCAGTCCAATCCGCCCGGGACAGGGGGCGGGCTATGGCTACACCTTC	CASSPIRPGQGAGYGYTF
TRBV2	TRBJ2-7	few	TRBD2	TGTGCCAGCGGACTAGCGGGGGGCTCCTACGAGCAGTACTTC	CASGLAGGSYEQYF
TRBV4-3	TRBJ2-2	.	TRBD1	TGCGCCAGCAGCCAGGGGACAGGGATAAACACCGGGGAGCTGTTTTTT	CASSQGTGINTGELFF
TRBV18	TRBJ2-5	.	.	TGTGCCAGCTCCGGAGGGCCCCAAGAGACCCAGTACTTC	CASSGGPQETQYF
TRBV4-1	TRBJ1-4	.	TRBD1	TGCGCCAGCAGCCAAGATCGGGGGACAGGGAATGAAAAACTGTTTTTT	CASSQDRGTGNEKLFF
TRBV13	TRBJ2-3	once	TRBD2	TGTGCCAGCAGCAGGCGCGGGGGATCAACAGATACGCAGTATTTT	CASSRRGGSTDTQYF
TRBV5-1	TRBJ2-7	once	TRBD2	TGCGCCAGCAGCTTGGCCACTAGCGGGGGCTACGAGCAGTACTTC	CASSLATSGGYEQYF
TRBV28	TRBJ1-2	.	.	TGTGCCAGCAGTTTAGGGCAGGGAGGACGTGGCTACACCTTC	CASSLGQGGRGYTF
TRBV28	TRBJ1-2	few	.	TGTGCCAGCAGTGGCCAGGGTATTTCGAACACTAACTATGGCTACACCTTC	CASSGQGISNTNYGYTF
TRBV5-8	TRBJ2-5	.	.	TGTGCCAGCAGCCCCGGGGTCGCGGCGGAGACCCAGTACTTC	CASSPGVAAETQYF
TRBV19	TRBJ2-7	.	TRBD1	TGTGCCAGTAGTCTGGACAGGGGGCAGGTCGAGCAGTACTTC	CASSLDRGQVEQYF
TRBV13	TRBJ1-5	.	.	TGTGCCAGCAGCTACAGCAATAGCAATCAGCCCCAGCATTTT	CASSYSNSNQPQHF
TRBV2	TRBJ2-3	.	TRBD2	TGTGCCAGCAGTCTCCGCGGGGGGGCCGGGGATACGCAGTATTTT	CASSLRGGAGDTQYF
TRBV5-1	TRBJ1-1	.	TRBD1	TGCGCCAGCAGCTTCGACAGGGCTGAAGCTTTCTTT	CASSFDRAEAFF
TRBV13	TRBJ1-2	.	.	TGTGCCAGCAGCGTACAGGGTTGGGATGGCTACACCTTC	CASSVQGWDGYTF
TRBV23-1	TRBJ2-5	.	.	TGCGCCAGCAGTCAAAGGGGGCGGGGGACCCAGTACTTC	CASSQRGRGTQYF
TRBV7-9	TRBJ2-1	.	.	TGTGCCAGCAGCCCCTGGGACTTCGGGGTAGGGGAGCAGTTCTTC	CASSPWDFGVGEQFF
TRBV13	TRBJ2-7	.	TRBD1	TGTGCCAGCAGCTTCGGACAGGGTGCGGGCGAGCAGTACTTC	CASSFGQGAGEQYF
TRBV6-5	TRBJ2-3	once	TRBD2	TGTGCCAGCAACCCTGGGGGGGGGACAGATACGCAGTATTTT	CASNPGGGTDTQYF
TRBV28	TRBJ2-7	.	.	TGTGCCAGCAGTAATCCGGTCTCCTACGAGCAGTACTTC	CASSNPVSYEQYF
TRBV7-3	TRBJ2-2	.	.	TGTGCCAGCAGCTTAAGCCCTTGGCGGGGCGGCACCGGGGAGCTGTTTTTT	CASSLSPWRGGTGELFF
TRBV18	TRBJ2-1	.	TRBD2	TGTGCCAGCTCGCGATTAGCCGGGACTAGCGGGAGTGATGAGCAGTTCTTC	CASSRLAGTSGSDEQFF
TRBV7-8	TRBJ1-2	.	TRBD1	TGTGCCAGCAGCGCCCAGGGACAGCCCTCAAACTATGGCTACACCTTC	CASSAQGQPSNYGYTF
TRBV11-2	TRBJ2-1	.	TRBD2	TGTGCCAGCAGACCCCGTACCGGGACTAGCGGTTACAATGAGCAGTTCTTC	CASRPRTGTSGYNEQFF
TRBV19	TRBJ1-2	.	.	TGTGCCAGTATCCAGACGGGAGCTGGCTATGGCTACACCTTC	CASIQTGAGYGYTF
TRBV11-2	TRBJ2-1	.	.	TGTGCCAGCTCCTTCACCCCAGGCTCCTACAATGAGCAGTTCTTC	CASSFTPGSYNEQFF
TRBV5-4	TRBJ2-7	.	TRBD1	TGTGCCAGCACTCGACAGGGGGGGGAGCAGTACTTC	CASTRQGGEQYF
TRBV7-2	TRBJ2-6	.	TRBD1	TGTGCCAGCGCGCGAGACAGGGGGCGTGGGGCCAACGTCCTGACTTTC	CASARDRGRGANVLTF
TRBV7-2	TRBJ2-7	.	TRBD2	TGTGCCAGCAGCTTTACTAGGACTAGCTACGAGCAGTACTTC	CASSFTRTSYEQYF
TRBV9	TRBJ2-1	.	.	TGTGCCAGCAGCGTAGCCACGGGTGGCTTCAATGAGCAGTTCTTC	CASSVATGGFNEQFF
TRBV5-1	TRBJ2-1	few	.	TGCGCCAGCAGCTTGGACAGCTACAATGAGCAGTTCTTC	CASSLDSYNEQFF
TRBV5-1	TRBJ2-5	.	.	TGCGCCAGCAGCTTGGCCTCCCCCCCAGAGACCCAGTACTTC	CASSLASPPETQYF
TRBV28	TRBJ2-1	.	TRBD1	TGTGCCAGCAGTCAGACAGGGAGCTCCTACAATGAGCAGTTCTTC	CASSQTGSSYNEQFF
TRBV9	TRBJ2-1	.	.	TGTGCCAGCAGCGTAGGTCAGGGTCCCAACAATGAGCAGTTCTTC	CASSVGQGPNNEQFF
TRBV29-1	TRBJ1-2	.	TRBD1	TGCAGCGCCCAGGACAGGGGGGGCTATGGCTACACCTTC	CSAQDRGGYGYTF
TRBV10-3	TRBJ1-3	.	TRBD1	TGTGCCATCAGCGAGACGACAGGGAGCTCTGGAAACACCATATATTTT	CAISETTGSSGNTIYF
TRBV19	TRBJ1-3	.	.	TGTGCCAGTAGTAGGGGGACAATTGGAAACACCATATATTTT	CASSRGTIGNTIYF
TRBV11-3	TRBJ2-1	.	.	TGTGCCAGCAGCTTAGAACGGGGTGTCTACAATGAGCAGTTCTTC	CASSLERGVYNEQFF